Shown below are 5 T cell receptor beta chains from a single sample sequenced in a study of T cell clones after liver transplantation. Clones were sequenced by immunoSEQ multiplex PCR, and TCRdb holds only the in-frame ones, with some missing. The sample yields about 51,000 clones, roughly nine tenths seen once. The sample was CD8+ T cells from blood, taken 12 months after liver transplant. These receptors all come from a human patient who received a liver transplant. T cells may partly derive from the graft donor.

This CDR3 is CASSLKESYEQYF. The CDR3, as DNA: TGTGCCAGCAGCTTAAAGGAGTCCTACGAGCAGTACTTC. This chain joins TRBV7-9 and TRBJ2-7; no definite D call. In germline, CDR1 is SEHNR, CDR2 FQNEAQ (reference sequence). V was clipped by 2 bases and J by 1 base, with 6 bases between them. The CDR3 sequence is 13 residues long.

The J gene is TRBJ1-5, the V gene TRBV29-1; D is unresolved. The CDR3 consists of 16 residues. The germline gives CDR1 SQVTM, CDR2 ANQGSEA. Trimming shortened V by 2 bases and J by 3 bases, and 17 bases separated the two germline ends. The chain's CDR3 is CSVEYREWAHNQPQHF. The CDR3 DNA reads as TGCAGCGTTGAATACCGGGAGTGGGCGCACAATCAGCCCCAGCATTTT.

The V and J genes are TRBV27 and TRBJ2-5, with D possibly matching TRBD2 (6 bases). Germline V gene lookup returns CDR1 MNHEY and CDR2 SMNVEV (reference sequence). The CDR3 consists of 13 residues. The ends were cut back, 5 bases at V and 5 bases at J, with 12 bases in the middle. The CDR3 DNA reads TGTGCCAGCAGTCCAATAAGCGGGGAGACCCAGTACTTC. It specifies CASSPISGETQYF.

V and J are TRBV27 and TRBJ2-3; no firm D call. The germline V and J ends were trimmed by 2 bases and 0 bases, with 6 bases remaining between them. The CDR3 is 14 residues long. In germline, CDR1 is MNHEY, CDR2 SMNVEV (reference sequence). In DNA form, the CDR3 reads TGTGCCAGCAGTTTACTCCCTAGCACAGATACGCAGTATTTT. Translated, it gives CASSLLPSTDTQYF.

This clone has a single count. The chain carries TRBV2 and TRBJ2-7; 12 nucleotides match TRBD2. The CDR3 has 15 amino acids. Trimming cost V 5 bases and J 2 bases; bases outside gene matches: 4. Looked up from germline, CDR1 is SNHLY and CDR2 is FYNNEI. The CDR3 coding sequence is TGTGCCAGCAGTCGGACTAGCGGGATCACCTACGAGCAGTACTTC. Translated, it gives CASSRTSGITYEQYF.